The 30 T cell receptor beta chains below come from one sample, sequenced in a study of blood T cell repertoires in COVID-19. The assay was immunoSEQ multiplex PCR, and TCRdb's table has in-frame clones only and misses some. The sample records around 450,000 clones, around 89% being singletons. Sample: peripheral blood. The receptors originated from a woman aged 25 to 45 with acute or convalescent COVID-19.

This rearrangement joins TRBV28 to TRBJ1-1; D not certain. Germline CDR1 and CDR2: MDHEN and SYDVKM. The CDR3 extends over 15 amino acids. Between the trimmed V and J ends, which lost 5 bases and 3 bases, there was a span of 16 bases. CDR3 in amino acids: CASSPRGGGHTEAFF. The CDR3 DNA reads as TGTGCCAGCAGTCCACGGGGAGGAGGGCACACTGAAGCTTTCTTT.

V gene TRBV11-2 combines with J gene TRBJ2-3, with D possibly matching TRBD2 (6 bases). Germline CDR1 SGHAT, CDR2 FQNNGV. The V and J ends lost 5 bases and 0 bases respectively, with 15 bases between them. This CDR3 contains 16 residues. The CDR3 region has the DNA TGTGCCAGCAGCGCTCGGTGGGGGGTTAGCACAGATACGCAGTATTTT. It encodes CASSARWGVSTDTQYF.

The chain employs TRBV7-6 and TRBJ1-1; D gene uncertain. Per the germline V gene, CDR1 is SGHVS and CDR2 is FNYEAQ. The V gene lost 1 base and the J gene lost 3 bases, with 24 bases spanning the gap. The CDR3 contains 19 residues. DNA of the CDR3: TGTGCCAGCAGCTTAGGCGTGGCAGGATCCCTATCTGGGTACACTGAAGCTTTCTTT. It encodes CASSLGVAGSLSGYTEAFF.

This clone was recorded only once. V usage is TRBV30 and J usage is TRBJ2-2, with 9 bases identical to TRBD2. This CDR3 comprises 15 residues. CDR1 is GTSNPN and CDR2 is SVGIG in the germline V gene (reference sequence). V was pared by 0 bases and J by 6 bases, with 5 bases of the junction left unmatched. The DNA for the CDR3 is TGTGCCTGGAGTGTAACGGCTAGCGGGGCCGGGGAGCTGTTTTTT. Residues: CAWSVTASGAGELFF. Complete variable domain (other parts from reference TRBV30 and TRBJ2-2): SQTIHQWPATLVQPVGSPLSLECTVEGTSNPNLYWYRQAAGRGLQLLFYSVGIGQISSEVPQNLSASRPQDRQFILSSKKLLLSDSGFYLCAWSVTASGAGELFFGEGSRLTVL.

The chain combines TRBV6-5 with TRBJ1-5; TRBD1 matches at 8 bases. V lost 2 bases and J lost 6; bases outside the gene matches: 6. CDR1 and CDR2 from the germline V gene are MNHEY and SVGAGI. The CDR3 is made up of 15 amino acids. CDR3 sequence: CASSYGTGQGQPQHF. The CDR3 coding sequence is TGTGCCAGCAGTTACGGGACAGGTCAGGGTCAGCCCCAGCATTTT.

The chain carries TRBV9 and TRBJ2-2; the D gene is possibly TRBD2 (5 bases). Trimming pared 4 bases from V and 5 bases from J, leaving 9 bases between. This CDR3 has 13 residues. The germline V gene has CDR1 SGDLS and CDR2 YYNGEE. CDR3 nucleotides: TGTGCCAGCAGCCCTAGCATAACCGGGGAGCTGTTTTTT. Translation gives CASSPSITGELFF.

The chain has TRBV4-1 and TRBJ1-5; no reliable D call. Germline V gives CDR1 MGHRA, CDR2 YSYEKL. This CDR3 is 13 amino acids long. Deletions cut 1 base from V and 5 bases from J, with 6 bases between. The CDR3 DNA is TGCGCCAGCAGCCAAGGGGCATATCAGCCCCAGCATTTT. Protein: CASSQGAYQPQHF.

The genes are TRBV7-3 and TRBJ2-7; 10 nucleotides line up with TRBD1. CDR3 length: 16 amino acids. Germline CDR1 is SGHTA and CDR2 is FQGTGA. Unmatched junction bases numbered 8, after V lost 1 base and J lost 5 bases. DNA of the CDR3: TGTGCCAGCAGCTTAATACCCCGGGACAGGGGCCACGAGCAGTACTTC. Amino acids: CASSLIPRDRGHEQYF.

The genes are TRBV6-6 and TRBJ2-1; no firm D call. The CDR3 covers 16 residues. Germline CDR1 is MNHNY and CDR2 is SVGAGI (reference sequence). V lost 3 bases and J lost 7, with 19 bases in between. The CDR3 here is CASSYGQREFGNEQFF. The CDR3 DNA reads as TGTGCCAGCAGTTATGGCCAGCGAGAATTCGGGAATGAGCAGTTCTTC.

The chain links TRBV28 to TRBJ2-1; 12 nucleotides match TRBD2. V was pared by 2 bases and J by 12 bases, with 5 bases of the junction left unmatched. There are 14 residues in the CDR3. From germline, CDR1 is MDHEN and CDR2 SYDVKM. In DNA, the CDR3 is TGTGCCAGCAGTTTAGGGACTAGCGGGCTGGGGCAGTTCTTC. Translated: CASSLGTSGLGQFF.

The J gene is TRBJ1-1, the V gene TRBV21-1; the table's TRBD1 call for D was not verified on the DNA. TRBV21-1 constitutes a pseudogene. The CDR3 sequence is 19 residues long. Written as DNA, the CDR3 is TGTGCCAGCAGCCCAGAGGCCCGGGACAGGGGGCGCGGGGACACTGAAGCTTTCTTT. The encoded protein is CASSPEARDRGRGDTEAFF.

This sequence joins TRBV6-5 and TRBJ2-5, with D hard to call. The ends were cut back, 2 bases at V and 4 bases at J, with 14 bases in the middle. CDR3 size: 15 residues. Germline CDR1 and CDR2: MNHEY and SVGAGI. The CDR3 DNA reads TGTGCCAGCAGTTACGCTGCGGTGGTTGGAGAGACCCAGTACTTC. Translating gives CASSYAAVVGETQYF.

The rearrangement links TRBV24-1 to TRBJ2-1; TRBD2 might be the D (6 bases). There are 14 residues in the CDR3. From germline, CDR1 is KGHDR and CDR2 SFDVKD. Trimming left V 4 bases short and J 1 base short, with 7 bases between. The CDR3 loop reads CATSEEGSYNEQFF. CDR3 sequence (DNA): TGTGCCACCAGTGAGGAGGGATCCTACAATGAGCAGTTCTTC.

A word on this clone: This sample includes further DNA sequences coding for the same CDR3. This rearrangement joins TRBV5-1 to TRBJ1-1; 8 nucleotides align to TRBD1. Germline values: CDR1 SGHRS, CDR2 YFSETQ. The V gene end was trimmed by 2 bases and the J gene end by 5 bases; junction bases not matched to a gene: 2. The CDR3 contains 13 residues. The CDR3: CASSLQGGTEAFF. CDR3 sequence (DNA): TGCGCCAGCAGCTTACAGGGGGGGACTGAAGCTTTCTTT.

On this clone itself: Other DNA sequences within the sample encode an identical CDR3. The chain combines TRBV20-1 with TRBJ1-2, with 8 bases matching TRBD1. The CDR3 loop spans 18 amino acids. CDR1 DFQATT and CDR2 SNEGSKA come from the germline V gene (reference sequence). The V segment lost 3 bases and the J segment 5 bases; nucleotides outside the gene matches: 20. The chain's CDR3 is CSASFFDRGSGTGYGYTF. The DNA of the CDR3 is TGCAGTGCTAGTTTCTTTGACAGGGGAAGTGGCACTGGTTATGGCTACACCTTC.

V and J are TRBV5-4 and TRBJ1-4; TRBD1 aligns across 8 bases. The CDR3 runs 14 residues. V shed 4 bases, J shed 4 bases, and the junction held 3 bases outside the gene matches. Germline V CDR1 and CDR2: SGHNT, YYREEE (reference sequence). CDR3 nucleotides: TGTGCCAGCAGCAAACAGGGGGTTAATGAAAAACTGTTTTTT. Its protein product is CASSKQGVNEKLFF.

The chain joins TRBV5-1 to TRBJ2-3; perhaps TRBD2 as D (6 bases). The CDR3 is 15 amino acids. Trimming took off 0 bases at V and 3 bases at J, with 11 bases between the two ends. Germline V gene data show CDR1 as SGHRS and CDR2 as YFSETQ. The CDR3 DNA sequence: TGCGCCAGCAGCTTGGGACTAGTAGAGACAGATACGCAGTATTTT. This codes for CASSLGLVETDTQYF.

This chain uses TRBV11-3 with TRBJ1-1; D is ambiguous. The CDR3 consists of 13 residues. Trimming left V 3 bases short and J 4 bases short, with 9 bases between. Looked up from germline, CDR1 is SGHNT and CDR2 is YENEEA. The DNA of the CDR3 is TGTGCCAGCAGCTTCCAGACTAGCACTGAAGCTTTCTTT. Amino acid sequence: CASSFQTSTEAFF.

The V gene is TRBV30, the J gene TRBJ1-1; TRBD1 aligns across 7 bases. Germline CDR1 is GTSNPN and CDR2 is SVGIG (reference sequence). Trimming at V came to 7 bases and at J to 3 bases, leaving 17 bases not matched to a gene. This CDR3 is built from 16 residues. The CDR3 is CAYAPQTGSVYTEAFF. The CDR3 DNA is TGTGCCTACGCCCCCCAGACAGGGAGTGTGTACACTGAAGCTTTCTTT.

The chain links TRBV9 to TRBJ1-5; 7 positions match TRBD1. Germline V gene sequence: CDR1 SGDLS, CDR2 YYNGEE. The CDR3 is made up of 16 amino acids. V was clipped by 0 bases and J by 0 bases; unmatched bases: 3. The CDR3 is CASSVGQGGSNQPQHF. Written as DNA, the CDR3 is TGTGCCAGCAGCGTAGGACAGGGTGGTAGCAATCAGCCCCAGCATTTT.

This chain uses TRBV4-1 with TRBJ1-4; 9 nucleotides line up with TRBD1. Looked up from germline, CDR1 is MGHRA and CDR2 is YSYEKL. The CDR3 covers 17 residues. V shed 2 bases and J 5 bases; nucleotides not matched to a gene: 9. Here the CDR3 DNA reads TGCGCCAGCAGCCAAACCGGGACAGGGAATACCAATGAAAAACTGTTTTTT. It encodes CASSQTGTGNTNEKLFF.

A single count supports this clone. The chain recombines TRBV28 with TRBJ1-4; TRBD1 aligns across 9 bases. Trimming took 3 bases from V and 1 from J; bases not matched to a gene: 6. The germline gives CDR1 MDHEN, CDR2 SYDVKM. This CDR3 spans 17 amino acids. The CDR3 coding sequence is TGTGCCAGCAGTTTTCGACAGGGGGGACGAACTAATGAAAAACTGTTTTTT. Its protein is CASSFRQGGRTNEKLFF.

This rearrangement joins TRBV4-2 to TRBJ2-7, with 7 nucleotides matching TRBD2. There are 13 residues in the CDR3. The germline V gene encodes CDR1 LGHNA and CDR2 YNFKEQ. V shed 5 bases and J 7 bases; nucleotides not matched to a gene: 8. The CDR3 region has the DNA TGTGCCAGCAGCGCGACATTGGGGGGGGAGCAGTACTTC. Encoded protein: CASSATLGGEQYF.

This clone is a singleton in its sample. V is TRBV10-3 and J is TRBJ2-1; D might be TRBD1 (6 bases). The V gene's germline CDR1 is ENHRY and CDR2 SYGVKD. The CDR3 has 17 residues. The V end lost 4 bases, the J end lost 6 bases, and 22 bases lay between the germline ends. The CDR3 region is CAISAENGQTSGNEQFF. The CDR3 DNA sequence: TGTGCCATCAGTGCCGAAAACGGACAGACATCCGGCAATGAGCAGTTCTTC.

The rearrangement links TRBV19 to TRBJ2-5, with TRBD2 matching 9 bases. J was trimmed by 4 bases and V by 3 bases; bases with no gene match: 9. The CDR3 runs 16 residues. Germline V gives CDR1 LNHDA, CDR2 SQIVND (reference sequence). CDR3 protein: CASSMGGGGDGETQYF. For the CDR3, the DNA is TGTGCCAGTAGTATGGGGGGCGGGGGGGATGGAGAGACCCAGTACTTC.

The J gene is TRBJ2-1, the V gene TRBV3-1 (or the pseudogene TRBV3-2), with 7 bases identical to TRBD1. V trimming: 4 bases; J trimming: 1 base; junction bases outside the gene matches: 10. Germline V gene sequence: CDR1 LGHDT, CDR2 YNNKEL (reference sequence). The CDR3 covers 17 residues. The CDR3 DNA sequence: TGTGCCAGCAGCCGAACAGGGGTAAGGATGTCCTACAATGAGCAGTTCTTC. Protein: CASSRTGVRMSYNEQFF.

The chain joins TRBV5-4 to TRBJ1-2; the D gene is possibly TRBD1 (5 bases). There are 11 residues in the CDR3. V was trimmed by 9 bases and J by 2 bases, leaving 8 bases between them. Germline loops: CDR1 SGHNT, CDR2 YYREEE (reference sequence). CDR3 DNA: TGTGCCACCTCAGGGAACTATGGCTACACCTTC. It encodes CATSGNYGYTF.

The rearrangement uses TRBV3-1 (or the pseudogene TRBV3-2) and TRBJ1-3; 7 nucleotides agree with TRBD1. V lost 4 bases and J lost 4; bases outside the gene matches: 10. Germline V gives CDR1 LGHDT, CDR2 YNNKEL (reference sequence). The CDR3 runs to 16 residues. In DNA form, the CDR3 reads TGTGCCAGCAGCCTTCGAGACAGGGCGGGGGGAAACACCATATATTTT. Translated: CASSLRDRAGGNTIYF.

This clone was observed a few times. This chain links TRBV5-1 with TRBJ1-2; no definite D call. The germline V and J ends were trimmed by 1 base and 8 bases, with 9 bases remaining between them. CDR3 length: 12 residues. Germline values: CDR1 SGHRS, CDR2 YFSETQ. CDR3 DNA sequence: TGCGCCAGCAGCTTGTCCCAGGAAGGCTACACCTTC. The encoded protein is CASSLSQEGYTF.

The chain couples TRBV12-3 or TRBV12-4 to TRBJ2-7; D not certain. V lost 9 bases and J lost 4, with 7 bases in between. This CDR3 is built from 10 residues. CDR3: CASRSYEQYF. The DNA for the CDR3 is TGTGCCAGTCGGAGTTACGAGCAGTACTTC.